The sequence of this T cell receptor (beta chain) was determined in a study of blood T cell repertoires in COVID-19 (dated by TCRdb to about 2020). Regarding the research as a whole: Collaborator samples came from the United States, Italy and Spain and covered acute and convalescent phases of COVID-19. HLA class I and class II types, where available, came from metadata supplied by the sample provider rather than from assay-based typing. Samples were obtained from the ongoing ImmuneRACE study (first 160 participants) and from 1,254 subjects provided by 6 global collaborators. Deeply sampled blood TCRbeta repertoires from subjects exposed to, actively infected with, or recovered from COVID-19 were included in the dataset. A freely available public database, intended as a resource for researchers studying the immune response to SARS-CoV-2, is where the repertoires were released. The prospective study material was composed of cDNA or gDNA derived from T cells, B-cell-depleted T cells, or PBMCs. A de-identified subject ID, COVID-19 status, age in years and sex were almost always included in the sample metadata.

Its CDR3 holds 17 amino acids, cysteine through phenylalanine. Only the CDR3 DNA stays, 51 bases, in frame from base 1. The germline V gene specifies SGHDT as CDR1 and YYEEEE as CDR2. Trimmed from V: 2 bases; trimmed from J: 4 bases; junction bases lacking a gene match: 9. Findings and caveats that apply to the study as a whole: The quantity of clinical and demographic metadata differed by source and by participant and was supplied without curation.

TCRbeta CDR3 regions were amplified from genomic DNA using the immunoSEQ Assay, a bias-controlled multiplex PCR. Per the original workflow: Nucleated cell counts per sample were estimated from amplification of reference gene primers within the assay. To quantify the absolute abundance of each unique TCRbeta CDR3 rearrangement, sequence reads were collapsed and filtered. Productive Simpson clonality was computed per sample as the square root of Simpson's diversity index over productive rearrangements. This is the immuneACCESS table as TCRdb keeps it, with only in-frame sequences that have V and J called. A part of the clones is gone; compared with another copy, unresolved V genes explain less than half, and the rest is unexplained. V and J calls plus clone size are reproduced from that table; the DNA served to infer D and trimming. Present in this sample are 55,000 to 75,000 clones, 70% to 85% of which were seen just once. Of the sample, 28% falls within the top ten clones.

The collaborating institutions used their own protocols to collect whole blood in K2EDTA tubes. For TCRbeta analysis, collaborator samples were shipped as frozen whole blood, as isolated PBMCs, or as DNA extracted from either sample type. Comments on this clone: Its antigen has not been determined. Base quality data are lacking; no much larger clone is found one base away.

The sequenced sample consisted of peripheral blood. The rearranged segments are TRBV5-6 and TRBJ1-4, and TRBD1 matches 9 of the central bases. The TCR was taken from a man aged 65-85 years with acute or convalescent COVID-19. The nucleotide sequence is TGTGCCAGCAGCTTTAACCCGACAGGGGGAATTAATGAAAAACTGTTTTTT. This gives the protein CASSFNPTGGINEKLFF.